The 19 T cell receptor beta chains presented below share a single source sample, sequenced in a study of shared clonotypes between healthy human individuals (TCRdb year 2020). The library was produced with the immunoSEQ multiplex PCR assay. Entries here come from immuneACCESS through TCRdb and include only in-frame sequences with V and J called. Some clones fail to appear in such tables; in the studies checked, an unresolved V gene covers under half of the shortfall, and the cause of the remainder is unknown. Within this sample are 2.5 million or so clones, with over 85% of them counted one time only. Of the sample, over 0.12% falls within the top ten clones. The source material was naive CD4+ T cells sorted from blood. Per the publication, the cell subset or site label means: CD45RA+ positively selected. The receptors come from a man between 18 and 35 years old in good health.

V gene TRBV7-9 combines with J gene TRBJ1-6; 8 bases line up with TRBD1. Germline V gene data show CDR1 as SEHNR and CDR2 as FQNEAQ (reference sequence). After removal of 5 bases from V and 0 bases from J, the junction contained 6 bases not matched to a gene. The length of the CDR3 is 17 residues. The CDR3: CASSPRTGFSYNSPLHF. As DNA, the CDR3 is TGTGCCAGCAGCCCCCGGACAGGGTTCTCCTATAATTCACCCCTCCACTTT.

This clone has just one count. The sample has other DNA sequences that encode this CDR3 too. The CDR3 loop is CAWIQGSGANVLTF. In DNA form, the CDR3 reads TGTGCCTGGATACAGGGTTCTGGGGCCAACGTCCTGACTTTC. This sequence joins TRBV30 and TRBJ2-6, with TRBD1 as a possible D gene (6 bases). Germline loops: CDR1 GTSNPN, CDR2 SVGIG (reference sequence). Trimming took 4 bases from V and 1 from J, leaving 8 bases between them. The CDR3 is 14 amino acids.

The rearrangement links TRBV6-5 to TRBJ1-1; tentatively, D is TRBD1 (5 bases). Per germline, CDR1 MNHEY and CDR2 SVGAGI. The CDR3 has 15 residues. Deletions cut 6 bases from V and 3 bases from J, with 17 bases between. DNA for the CDR3: TGTGCCAGCAGGCTAAAAGTGGGGGGGTACACTGAAGCTTTCTTT. As protein: CASRLKVGGYTEAFF.

For this clone: The same CDR3 arises from other DNA sequences in this sample as well. The chain recombines TRBV5-1 with TRBJ2-7; TRBD2 might be the D (5 bases). Trimming stripped 0 bases from V and 1 base from J, with 8 bases between. The CDR3 covers 14 residues. CDR1 and CDR2 from the germline V gene are SGHRS and YFSETQ. CDR3 region: CASSLGPGSYEQYF. CDR3 nucleotide sequence: TGCGCCAGCAGCTTGGGACCGGGGTCCTACGAGCAGTACTTC.

With respect to this clone: This sample also contains other DNA sequences that code for the same CDR3. V gene TRBV2 combines with J gene TRBJ1-2; no clear D. CDR1 SNHLY and CDR2 FYNNEI come from the germline V gene. V was cut by 9 bases and J by 4 bases, with 15 bases left in between. The length of the CDR3 is 13 residues. The CDR3 nucleotides are TGTGCCAGTGGCCCTGGGCAGGTCTATGGCTACACCTTC. It is translated as CASGPGQVYGYTF.

This clone was picked up one time. The chain employs TRBV6-1 and TRBJ2-2, with a tentative D call TRBD1 (5 bases). The CDR3 consists of 14 residues. V was cut by 1 base and J by 2 bases, with 5 bases left in between. Looked up from germline, CDR1 is MNHNS and CDR2 is SASEGT. For the CDR3, the DNA is TGTGCCAGCAGTGAAGGGACAAACACCGGGGAGCTGTTTTTT. The encoded protein is CASSEGTNTGELFF.

The V gene is TRBV7-9, the J gene TRBJ1-3; unclear D gene. CDR3 length equals 14 residues. Per germline, CDR1 SEHNR and CDR2 FQNEAQ (reference sequence). V lost 3 bases to trimming and J lost 0 bases, with 6 bases between them. CDR3 DNA: TGTGCCAGCAGCTTTCAGCCCTCTGGAAACACCATATATTTT. Amino acids: CASSFQPSGNTIYF.

This sequence joins TRBV12-5 and TRBJ1-4; 7 bases are shared with TRBD1. Germline CDR1 and CDR2: LGHNT and FRNRAP. V lost 5 bases, J lost 0 bases, and 0 bases stayed unmatched. This CDR3 is 14 amino acids long. The chain's CDR3 is CASGTGATNEKLFF. Written as DNA, the CDR3 is TGTGCTAGTGGTACAGGGGCAACTAATGAAAAACTGTTTTTT.

CDR3 in DNA: TGTGCCAGCAGCTTAGGAGCGGGAGTGTTTGATGAGCAGTTCTTC. It is translated as CASSLGAGVFDEQFF. The chain uses TRBV7-2 and TRBJ2-1; TRBD2 aligns across 8 bases. Germline CDR1 reads SGHTA; CDR2 reads FQGNSA. CDR3 length: 15 amino acids. Trimming at V came to 1 base and at J to 8 bases, leaving 7 bases not matched to a gene.

The gene calls are TRBV5-1 and TRBJ2-1; no reliable D call. CDR1 SGHRS and CDR2 YFSETQ come from the germline V gene. Deletions cut 1 base from V and 6 bases from J, with 11 bases between. This CDR3 spans 14 amino acids. The CDR3 loop is CASSLSLMGNEQFF. In nucleotides, the CDR3 is TGCGCCAGCAGCTTGTCCCTCATGGGCAATGAGCAGTTCTTC.

V gene TRBV6-4 combines with J gene TRBJ1-3; no clear D gene. There are 13 residues in the CDR3. Per germline, CDR1 MRHNA and CDR2 SNTAGT. The V end lost 7 bases, the J end lost 0 bases, and 7 bases lay between the germline ends. Here the CDR3 reads CASIRSSGNTIYF. The CDR3 region has the DNA TGTGCCAGCATCAGGAGCTCTGGAAACACCATATATTTT.

The chain couples TRBV5-6 to TRBJ1-6, with D perhaps matching TRBD1 (5 bases). V lost 4 bases and J 10 bases, leaving 18 bases between the germline ends. Germline V CDR1 and CDR2: SGHDT, YYEEEE. The CDR3 has 15 amino acids. DNA for the CDR3: TGTGCCAGCAGCCAAATACAGGTGGGCGGGTCACCCCTCCACTTT. This gives the protein CASSQIQVGGSPLHF.

Here the CDR3 DNA reads TGTGCCAGCAGGCGTAGTGGACGCGAGACAGATACGCAGTATTTT. Its protein is CASRRSGRETDTQYF. The chain recombines TRBV9 with TRBJ2-3; D remains unclear. Per germline, CDR1 SGDLS and CDR2 YYNGEE. This CDR3 region has 15 residues. V was cut by 5 bases and J by 3 bases, with 16 bases left in between.

The J gene is TRBJ2-7, the V gene TRBV29-1; TRBD2 is a possible D gene (7 bases). Germline values: CDR1 SQVTM, CDR2 ANQGSEA. Deletions cut 6 bases from V and 1 base from J, with 16 bases between. There are 14 residues in the CDR3. The CDR3 here is CSVRGGRESYEQYF. DNA of the CDR3: TGCAGCGTGAGGGGGGGCAGGGAATCCTACGAGCAGTACTTC.

The chain links TRBV5-5 to TRBJ1-4; D unclear. V was pared by 0 bases and J by 6 bases, with 12 bases between. Germline CDR1 reads SGHKS; CDR2 reads YYEKEE (reference sequence). This CDR3 has 15 residues. DNA for the CDR3: TGTGCCAGCAGCTTGGCCGGAAAGCGAGATGAAAAACTGTTTTTT. As protein: CASSLAGKRDEKLFF. Filled out from reference TRBV5-5 and TRBJ1-4, the complete variable domain reads DAGVTQSPTHLIKTRGQQVTLRCSPISGHKSVSWYQQVLGQGPQFIFQYYEKEERGRGNFPDRFSARQFPNYSSELNVNALLLGDSALYLCASSLAGKRDEKLFFGSGTQLSVL.

The chain is built from TRBV5-1 and TRBJ2-5; possibly TRBD1 or TRBD2 for D (7 bases each). V lost 3 bases and J lost 1, with 16 bases in between. Looked up from germline, CDR1 is SGHRS and CDR2 is YFSETQ. This CDR3 region has 16 residues. The CDR3 nucleotides are TGCGCCAGCAGCTGGAGGGGGGGACAGACCCAAGAGACCCAGTACTTC. Its translation: CASSWRGGQTQETQYF.

The rearrangement uses TRBV27 and TRBJ1-5; TRBD1 matches at 10 bases. CDR1 is MNHEY and CDR2 is SMNVEV in the germline V gene (reference sequence). This CDR3 has 16 residues. The ends lost 5 bases at V and 0 bases at J; junction bases unmatched: 4. CDR3 nucleotides: TGTGCCAGCAGTCCCAGACAGGGGGCTAGCAATCAGCCCCAGCATTTT. Translation: CASSPRQGASNQPQHF.

V and J are TRBV4-1 and TRBJ2-7; perhaps TRBD1 as D (7 bases). Germline V CDR1 and CDR2: MGHRA, YSYEKL. The CDR3 spans 19 residues. V was trimmed by 0 bases and J by 7 bases, leaving 28 bases between them. CDR3 loop: CASSQDFSWRGRVWKEQYF. DNA for the CDR3: TGCGCCAGCAGCCAAGATTTTTCATGGAGGGGGCGCGTCTGGAAGGAGCAGTACTTC.

This clone was counted once. The rearrangement uses TRBV11-2 and TRBJ1-1; the D is unclear. The CDR3 length is 16 residues. Trimming removed 0 bases from V and 0 bases from J, with 11 bases in between. Germline CDR1 is SGHAT and CDR2 is FQNNGV. CDR3 in amino acids: CASSLDPGFMNTEAFF. The CDR3 bases are TGTGCCAGCAGCTTAGATCCTGGCTTCATGAACACTGAAGCTTTCTTT.